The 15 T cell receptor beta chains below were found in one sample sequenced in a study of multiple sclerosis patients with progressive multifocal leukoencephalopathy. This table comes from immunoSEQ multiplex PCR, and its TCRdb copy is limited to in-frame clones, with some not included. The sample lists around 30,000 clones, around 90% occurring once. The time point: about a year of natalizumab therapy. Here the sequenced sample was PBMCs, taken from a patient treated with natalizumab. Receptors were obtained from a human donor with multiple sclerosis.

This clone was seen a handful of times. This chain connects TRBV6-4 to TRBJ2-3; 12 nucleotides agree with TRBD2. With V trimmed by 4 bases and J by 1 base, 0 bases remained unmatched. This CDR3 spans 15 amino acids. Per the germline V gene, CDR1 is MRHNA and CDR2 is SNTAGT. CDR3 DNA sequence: TGTGCCAGCAGTGGGACTAGCGGGGGCACAGATACGCAGTATTTT. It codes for CASSGTSGGTDTQYF.

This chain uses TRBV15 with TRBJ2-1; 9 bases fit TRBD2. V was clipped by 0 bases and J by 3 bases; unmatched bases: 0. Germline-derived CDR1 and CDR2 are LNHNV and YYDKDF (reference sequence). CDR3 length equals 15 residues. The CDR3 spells CATSRERGGYNEQFF. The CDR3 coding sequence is TGTGCCACCAGCAGAGAGCGGGGGGGCTACAATGAGCAGTTCTTC.

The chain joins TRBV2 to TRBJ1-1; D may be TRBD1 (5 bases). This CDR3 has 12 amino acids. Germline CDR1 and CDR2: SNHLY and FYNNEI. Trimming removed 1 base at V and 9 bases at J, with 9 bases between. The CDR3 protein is CASSEGSGKAFF. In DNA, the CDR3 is TGTGCCAGCAGTGAAGGGTCAGGGAAAGCTTTCTTT.

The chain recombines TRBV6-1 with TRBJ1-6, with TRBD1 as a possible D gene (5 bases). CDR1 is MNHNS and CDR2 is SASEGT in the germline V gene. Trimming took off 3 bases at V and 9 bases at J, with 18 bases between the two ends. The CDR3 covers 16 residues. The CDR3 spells CASSDMGEVASSPLHF. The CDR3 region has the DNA TGTGCCAGCAGTGACATGGGGGAGGTAGCGAGTTCACCCCTCCACTTT.

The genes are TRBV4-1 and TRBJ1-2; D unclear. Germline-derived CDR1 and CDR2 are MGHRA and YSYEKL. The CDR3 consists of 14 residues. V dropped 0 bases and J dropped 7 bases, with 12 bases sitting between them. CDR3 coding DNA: TGCGCCAGCAGCCAAGATCTGGGAACGGGTGGCTACACCTTC. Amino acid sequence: CASSQDLGTGGYTF.

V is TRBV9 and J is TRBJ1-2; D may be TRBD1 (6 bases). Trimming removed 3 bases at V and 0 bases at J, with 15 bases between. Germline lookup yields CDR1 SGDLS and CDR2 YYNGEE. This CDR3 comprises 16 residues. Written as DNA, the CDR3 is TGTGCCAGCAGCGGGTGGACAGAACAATCTAACTATGGCTACACCTTC. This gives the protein CASSGWTEQSNYGYTF.

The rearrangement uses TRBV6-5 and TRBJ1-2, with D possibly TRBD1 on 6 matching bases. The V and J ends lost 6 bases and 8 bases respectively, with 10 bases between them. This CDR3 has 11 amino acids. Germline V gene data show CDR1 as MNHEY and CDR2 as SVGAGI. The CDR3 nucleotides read TGTGCCAGCAGAGGGGGAGAAGGCTACACCTTC. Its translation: CASRGGEGYTF.

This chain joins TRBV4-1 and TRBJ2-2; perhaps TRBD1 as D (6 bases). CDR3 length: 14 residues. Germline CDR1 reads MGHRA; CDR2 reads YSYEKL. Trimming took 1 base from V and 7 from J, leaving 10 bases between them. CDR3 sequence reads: CASSQGQGIGELFF. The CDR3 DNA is TGCGCCAGCAGCCAAGGGCAGGGGATCGGGGAGCTGTTTTTT.

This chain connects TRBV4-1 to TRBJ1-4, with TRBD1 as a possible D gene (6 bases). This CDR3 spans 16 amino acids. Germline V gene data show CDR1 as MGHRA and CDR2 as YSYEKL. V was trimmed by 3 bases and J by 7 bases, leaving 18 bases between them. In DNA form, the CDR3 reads TGCGCCAGCAGCCAGATGAGGGGGGCCCAGGGTGAAAAACTGTTTTTT. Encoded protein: CASSQMRGAQGEKLFF.

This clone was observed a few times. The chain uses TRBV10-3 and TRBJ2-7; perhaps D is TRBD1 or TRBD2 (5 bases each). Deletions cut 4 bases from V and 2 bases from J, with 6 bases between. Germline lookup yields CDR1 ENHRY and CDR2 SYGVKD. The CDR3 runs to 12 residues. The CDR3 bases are TGTGCCATCAGTGGAGGGGCCTACGAGCAGTACTTC. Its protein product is CAISGGAYEQYF.

CDR3 bases: TGCGCCAGCAGCTTGGGTGGCACAGATACGCAGTATTTT. This sequence encodes CASSLGGTDTQYF. The V call is TRBV5-1, the J call TRBJ2-3; D is unresolved. The V gene lost 0 bases and the J gene lost 1 base, with 3 bases spanning the gap. Germline V gives CDR1 SGHRS, CDR2 YFSETQ. The CDR3 totals 13 residues.

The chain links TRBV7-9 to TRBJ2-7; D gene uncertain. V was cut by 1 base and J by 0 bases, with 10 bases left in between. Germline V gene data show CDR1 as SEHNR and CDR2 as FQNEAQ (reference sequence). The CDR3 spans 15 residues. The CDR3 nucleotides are TGTGCCAGCAGCTTAGGACCGTCCGACTCCTACGAGCAGTACTTC. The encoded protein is CASSLGPSDSYEQYF.

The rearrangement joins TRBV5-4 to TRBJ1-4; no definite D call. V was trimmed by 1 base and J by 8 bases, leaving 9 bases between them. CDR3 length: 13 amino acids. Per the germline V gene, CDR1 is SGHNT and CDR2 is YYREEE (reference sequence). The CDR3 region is CASSLNPGEKLFF. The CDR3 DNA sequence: TGTGCCAGCAGCTTGAACCCGGGAGAAAAACTGTTTTTT.

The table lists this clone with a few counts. The CDR3 region is CASSPQIRASYGYTF. CDR3 nucleotides: TGCGCCAGCAGCCCCCAAATACGGGCCTCCTATGGCTACACCTTC. The rearrangement joins TRBV4-1 to TRBJ1-2; D unclear. CDR3 length equals 15 residues. Germline V gives CDR1 MGHRA, CDR2 YSYEKL. V was trimmed by 4 bases and J by 4 bases, leaving 16 bases between them.

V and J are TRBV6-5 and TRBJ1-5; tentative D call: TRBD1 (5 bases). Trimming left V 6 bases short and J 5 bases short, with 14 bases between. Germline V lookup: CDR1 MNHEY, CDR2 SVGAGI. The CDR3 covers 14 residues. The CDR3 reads CASSRQSGYQPQHF. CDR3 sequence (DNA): TGTGCCAGCAGCAGACAGAGTGGGTATCAGCCCCAGCATTTT.